One sample yielded the 18 T cell receptor beta chains listed below, sequenced in a study of T cells in Graves' hyperthyroidism and ophthalmopathy. Amplification yielded TCR beta CDR3 regions, with RNA transcripts as the source. The primer set for the first-round RT-PCR of the TCR CDR3 was HTBI. MiXCR, applied by TCRdb to the multiplex PCR reads, yields one record per CDR3 protein. The sample carries hundreds of thousands of distinct CDR3 sequences, approximately 15% recorded once. The sample taken for sequencing was blood. The receptors come from a young woman with Graves' hyperthyroidism.

This clonotype was observed many times. The chain couples TRBV20-1 to TRBJ1-1; no clear D. Per the germline V gene, CDR1 is DFQATT and CDR2 is SNEGSKA (reference sequence). The CDR3 runs to 17 residues. For the CDR3, the DNA is TGCACCGGCGATCCGTTGGGGATGTGGGTAATGAACACTGAAGCTTTCTTT. Its translation is CTGDPLGMWVMNTEAFF.

The chain couples TRBV27 to TRBJ1-6; D is ambiguous. Trimming took off 3 bases at V and 0 bases at J, with 9 bases between the two ends. CDR3 length equals 16 residues. Germline V lookup: CDR1 MNHEY, CDR2 SMNVEV (reference sequence). The chain's CDR3 is CASSLGSSSYNSPLHF. The CDR3 bases are TGTGCCAGCAGTTTGGGAAGTAGCTCCTATAATTCACCCCTCCACTTT.

This chain joins TRBV19 and TRBJ2-2, with D tentatively TRBD2 (5 bases). V shed 7 bases and J shed 3 bases, with 15 bases lying between them. The CDR3 covers 15 residues. Germline CDR1 LNHDA, CDR2 SQIVND (reference sequence). The CDR3 bases are TGTGCCAGTAAAGAGCGAGCGGAAGACACCGGGGAGCTGTTTTTT. The encoded protein is CASKERAEDTGELFF.

This clonotype came up a few times. This chain links TRBV20-1 with TRBJ2-7; TRBD1 might be the D (6 bases). This CDR3 is built from 13 residues. Trimming cost V 4 bases and J 0 bases, with 10 bases left between them. CDR1 is DFQATT, CDR2 SNEGSKA, per germline (reference sequence). The CDR3 region has the DNA TGCAGTGCTAAACGGACAGCCTCCTACGAGCAGTACTTC. Its protein product is CSAKRTASYEQYF.

Details on this clonotype: This CDR3 fails to terminate in the conserved phenylalanine or tryptophan, so it likely reflects a read error. The rearrangement links TRBV27 to TRBJ1-2; a weak D match, TRBD1 (5 bases). V gave up 3 bases and J gave up 0 bases, with 8 bases separating them. This CDR3 comprises 14 residues. Germline values: CDR1 MNHEY, CDR2 SMNVEV (reference sequence). Written as DNA, the CDR3 is TGTGCCAGCAGTTTTTTAGGGGCTAACTATGGCTACACCCTC. It encodes CASSFLGANYGYTL.

The chain is built from TRBV3-1 and TRBJ2-7; 7 bases align to TRBD2. V lost 1 base to trimming and J lost 4 bases; unmatched junction nucleotides: 7. CDR1 LGHDT and CDR2 YNNKEL come from the germline V gene (reference sequence). The CDR3 has 15 residues. As DNA, the CDR3 is TGTGCCAGCAGCCAAGTCGGGGGGAGCTTGTACGAGCAGTACTTC. As protein: CASSQVGGSLYEQYF.

This chain links TRBV5-4 with TRBJ2-7; TRBD2 aligns across 11 bases. Germline values: CDR1 SGHNT, CDR2 YYREEE (reference sequence). The CDR3 has 15 residues. V lost 4 bases to trimming and J lost 4 bases; unmatched junction nucleotides: 7. For the CDR3, the DNA is TGTGCCAGCAGCGTCATGACTAGCGGGGCGTACGAGCAGTACTTC. The encoded protein is CASSVMTSGAYEQYF.

Note on this clonotype: This may arise from a read error, as a much more abundant clone is one base away. The rearrangement joins TRBV12-3 or TRBV12-4 to TRBJ2-2, with unresolved D. Trimming removed 3 bases from V and 6 bases from J, with 14 bases in between. The CDR3 runs to 15 residues. CDR3 residues: CASSFMRSLPGELFF. The CDR3 nucleotides are TGTGCCAGCAGTTTCATGCGGAGCTTACCCGGGGAGCTGTTTTTT.

The rearrangement links TRBV29-1 to TRBJ2-1; 10 nucleotides align to TRBD2. The CDR3 runs to 16 residues. With 4 bases clipped from V and 5 bases from J, the junction kept 11 bases outside the gene matches. Germline values: CDR1 SQVTM, CDR2 ANQGSEA. The CDR3 DNA reads as TGCAGCGTTGGAAGAAATCCGGGACTAGCGAACAATGAGCAGTTCTTC. The encoded protein is CSVGRNPGLANNEQFF.

On this clonotype itself: The junction differs from germline at one of its ends, possibly a read error. The chain carries TRBV3-1 and TRBJ1-1, with TRBD1 matching over 9 bases. This CDR3 has 15 residues. CDR1 LGHDT and CDR2 YNNKEL come from the germline V gene (reference sequence). In DNA, the CDR3 is TGTGCCAGCAGCGGGGGGACAGGGAGGAACACTAAAGCTTTCTTT. Translating it yields CASSGGTGRNTKAFF. The whole variable domain, remainder taken from reference TRBV3-1 and TRBJ1-1, is DTAVSQTPKYLVTQMGNDKSIKCEQNLGHDTMYWYKQDSKKFLKIMFSYNNKELIINETVPNRFSPKSPDKAHLNLHINSLELGDSAVYFCASSGGTGRNTKAFFGQGTRLTVV.

Ten or more counts support this clonotype. This chain uses TRBV6-1 with TRBJ1-5; D gene uncertain. Germline lookup yields CDR1 MNHNS and CDR2 SASEGT. The CDR3 is 14 amino acids. V shed 2 bases and J shed 5 bases, with 10 bases lying between them. CDR3 DNA sequence: TGTGCCAGCAGTGAAATATATCCTGATCAGCCCCAGCATTTT. Protein product: CASSEIYPDQPQHF.

Only a few counts were recorded for this clonotype. This chain connects TRBV12-3 or TRBV12-4 to TRBJ2-1, with 12 bases that match TRBD2. The CDR3 spans 16 residues. V was clipped by 7 bases and J by 4 bases; unmatched bases: 8. CDR3 region: CASTRTSGTPYNEQFF. The CDR3 nucleotides are TGTGCCAGCACTAGGACTAGCGGGACCCCGTACAATGAGCAGTTCTTC.

The sample holds a few counts of this clonotype. The rearrangement links TRBV6-1 to TRBJ1-2; no reliable D call. CDR1 MNHNS and CDR2 SASEGT come from the germline V gene. The CDR3 is 11 residues long. In nucleotides, the CDR3 is TGTGCAACCCAGGCGATCTATGGCTACACCTTC. Its translation is CATQAIYGYTF.

CDR3 DNA: TGTGCCAGCAGCTTGAGGGTCTCCGGGGCCACCGGGGAGCTGTTTTTT. It is translated as CASSLRVSGATGELFF. This chain connects TRBV11-2 to TRBJ2-2; D assignment may be TRBD1 or TRBD2 (5 bases each). This CDR3 region has 16 residues. Germline V gene lookup returns CDR1 SGHAT and CDR2 FQNNGV. The ends were cut back, 3 bases at V and 4 bases at J, with 15 bases in the middle.

This clonotype was recorded at least ten times. The V gene is TRBV3-1, the J gene TRBJ1-1; no definite D call. This CDR3 spans 13 amino acids. CDR1 and CDR2 from the germline V gene are LGHDT and YNNKEL (reference sequence). The V end lost 1 base, the J end lost 0 bases, and 3 bases lay between the germline ends. CDR3 in amino acids: CASSQVLNTEAFF. In DNA, the CDR3 is TGTGCCAGCAGCCAAGTCCTGAACACTGAAGCTTTCTTT.

This clonotype was counted many times. The rearrangement joins TRBV9 to TRBJ1-1; a weak D match, TRBD1 (6 bases). Trimming stripped 0 bases from V and 5 bases from J, with 14 bases between. This CDR3 has 15 amino acids. The germline CDR1 and CDR2 sequences are SGDLS and YYNGEE. The CDR3 sequence is CASSVGWGARTEAFF. The CDR3 region has the DNA TGTGCCAGCAGCGTAGGGTGGGGGGCGCGTACTGAAGCTTTCTTT.

The gene calls are TRBV4-1 and TRBJ2-7; D possibly corresponds to TRBD2 (6 bases). The length of the CDR3 is 15 residues. Trimming removed 0 bases at V and 4 bases at J, with 13 bases between. The germline V gene encodes CDR1 MGHRA and CDR2 YSYEKL. The CDR3 sequence is CASSQDLGEVYEQYF. As DNA, the CDR3 is TGCGCCAGCAGCCAAGATCTGGGGGAGGTATACGAGCAGTACTTC.

This chain joins TRBV27 and TRBJ2-7, with 7 bases lining up with TRBD1. V shed 6 bases and J 4 bases; nucleotides not matched to a gene: 6. This CDR3 comprises 13 residues. CDR1 is MNHEY, CDR2 SMNVEV, per germline (reference sequence). CDR3 in DNA: TGTGCCAGCAGAGGGGGCGCAGGTTACGAGCAGTACTTC. Protein product: CASRGGAGYEQYF.